One sample yielded the 24 T cell receptor beta chains listed below, sequenced in a study of T cell responses to AZD1222 COVID-19 vaccine. Using immunoSEQ multiplex PCR, the repertoire was profiled, and TCRdb retains in-frame clones only, with some absent. The sample includes about 130,000 clones, roughly nine tenths seen only once; the top ten take approximately 1.5%. Specimen: peripheral blood, collected on day 0 of AZD1222 vaccination. The receptors were gathered from an adult in good health.

This chain links TRBV9 with TRBJ1-1; D unresolved. The germline V gene encodes CDR1 SGDLS and CDR2 YYNGEE. The V end was cut by 4 bases, the J end by 4 bases, with 11 bases between. This CDR3 contains 13 residues. The CDR3 DNA is TGTGCCAGCAGCCAAAGAGGGTCCACTGAAGCTTTCTTT. This encodes CASSQRGSTEAFF.

The rearrangement uses TRBV7-3 and TRBJ2-7; 7 positions agree with TRBD2. Unmatched junction bases numbered 17, after V lost 0 bases and J lost 6 bases. Per the germline V gene, CDR1 is SGHTA and CDR2 is FQGTGA. The CDR3 extends over 18 amino acids. The CDR3 DNA reads as TGTGCCAGCAGCTTAACGCCTCCTGGGAGCGGGGACCTCTCCGAGCAGTACTTC. Encoded protein: CASSLTPPGSGDLSEQYF.

This chain links TRBV7-6 with TRBJ2-3; D unresolved. CDR3 length: 14 amino acids. Germline CDR1 is SGHVS and CDR2 is FNYEAQ. The V end lost 2 bases, the J end lost 0 bases, and 6 bases lay between the germline ends. The CDR3 DNA reads TGTGCCAGCAGCTTATCCCCCAGCACAGATACGCAGTATTTT. The encoded protein is CASSLSPSTDTQYF.

The V gene is TRBV29-1, the J gene TRBJ2-5; no clear D. This CDR3 contains 11 residues. With 4 bases removed from V and 4 bases from J, the gap between germline ends came to 7 bases. Germline V gene data show CDR1 as SQVTM and CDR2 as ANQGSEA. In DNA form, the CDR3 reads TGCAGCGTTGGCTGGGGAGAGACCCAGTACTTC. Translated, it gives CSVGWGETQYF.

The sample holds one count of this clone. V is TRBV10-3 and J is TRBJ2-3; perhaps TRBD1 as D (6 bases). The CDR3 length is 13 residues. From germline, CDR1 is ENHRY and CDR2 SYGVKD. V lost 8 bases to trimming and J lost 6 bases, with 15 bases between them. CDR3 coding DNA: TGTGCCATCCAGGGGTTATCATTGGATACGCAGTATTTT. Protein product: CAIQGLSLDTQYF.

This chain uses TRBV9 with TRBJ1-6; 8 bases agree with TRBD1. This CDR3 is built from 13 residues. V dropped 7 bases and J dropped 5; count of bases not matched to a gene: 2. Germline V gene sequence: CDR1 SGDLS, CDR2 YYNGEE. The CDR3 nucleotides read TGTGCCAGCGCGGACAGGGATAATTCACCCCTCCACTTT. Residues: CASADRDNSPLHF.

This rearrangement joins TRBV5-6 to TRBJ2-7; perhaps TRBD1 as D (6 bases). The CDR3 spans 14 residues. V was shortened by 2 bases and J by 3 bases, with 12 bases between the two germline ends. CDR1 and CDR2 (germline): SGHDT, YYEEEE. CDR3 bases: TGTGCCAGCAGCTTCGAGCAGGGGATCTACGAGCAGTACTTC. Protein: CASSFEQGIYEQYF.

V is TRBV6-5 and J is TRBJ1-2, with D maybe TRBD1 (5 bases). Germline-derived CDR1 and CDR2 are MNHEY and SVGAGI. Deletions cut 6 bases from V and 6 bases from J, with 14 bases between. The CDR3 is 13 amino acids. As DNA, the CDR3 is TGTGCCAGCAGGGGGGAATCAACTAATGGCTACACCTTC. This codes for CASRGESTNGYTF.

The chain carries TRBV7-2 and TRBJ2-5, with TRBD2 matching over 13 bases. This CDR3 has 15 residues. Germline lookup yields CDR1 SGHTA and CDR2 FQGNSA. V dropped 1 base and J dropped 4; count of bases not matched to a gene: 0. The CDR3 region is CASSLGTSGGETQYF. As DNA, the CDR3 is TGTGCCAGCAGCTTAGGGACTAGCGGGGGAGAGACCCAGTACTTC.

The DNA for the CDR3 is TGTGCCAGCAGCTTGGATCACGGGAAGGGGTCCTCGGACTACAATGAGCAGTTCTTC. This gives the protein CASSLDHGKGSSDYNEQFF. This sequence joins TRBV5-5 and TRBJ2-1; perhaps D is TRBD1 or TRBD2 (5 bases each). From germline, CDR1 is SGHKS and CDR2 YYEKEE (reference sequence). The CDR3 extends over 19 amino acids. V was pared by 0 bases and J by 3 bases, with 22 bases between.

V is TRBV5-6 and J is TRBJ2-7; the D gene is possibly TRBD2 (6 bases). Trimming shortened V by 4 bases and J by 10 bases, and 18 bases separated the two germline ends. CDR1 is SGHDT, CDR2 YYEEEE, per germline. The CDR3 is 13 amino acids. The CDR3 sequence is CASSTTGALPQYF. The CDR3 coding sequence is TGTGCCAGCAGCACAACGGGAGCTCTGCCCCAGTACTTC.

This clone was seen just once. V usage is TRBV4-1 and J usage is TRBJ1-5; TRBD1 is a possible D gene (6 bases). The ends were cut back, 4 bases at V and 4 bases at J, with 20 bases in the middle. CDR3 size: 17 residues. Germline CDR1 and CDR2: MGHRA and YSYEKL. The CDR3 nucleotides are TGCGCCAGCAGCCGTGTTGACAGGCGGGGGGAAAATCAGCCCCAGCATTTT. Its translation: CASSRVDRRGENQPQHF.

The rearrangement links TRBV19 to TRBJ1-5; D gene unclear. Germline CDR1 is LNHDA and CDR2 is SQIVND (reference sequence). The CDR3 sequence is 13 residues long. V was pared by 8 bases and J by 4 bases, with 12 bases between. As DNA, the CDR3 is TGTGCCAGTGAAATAGGAGTAAATCAGCCCCAGCATTTT. It codes for CASEIGVNQPQHF.

This clone was detected once. The chain employs TRBV7-6 and TRBJ2-7, with 8 nucleotides matching TRBD1. J lost 1 base, V lost 5 bases, and 16 bases had no gene match. The CDR3 runs 18 residues. Germline CDR1 and CDR2: SGHVS and FNYEAQ. CDR3 sequence reads: CASSADPGPGGFSYEQYF. The CDR3 DNA reads TGTGCCAGCAGCGCCGATCCGGGGCCAGGGGGCTTTTCCTACGAGCAGTACTTC.

V and J are TRBV7-9 and TRBJ1-5; D remains unclear. Germline V gene sequence: CDR1 SEHNR, CDR2 FQNEAQ (reference sequence). This CDR3 has 13 amino acids. Trimming stripped 5 bases from V and 6 bases from J, with 11 bases between. For the CDR3, the DNA is TGTGCCAGCAGCCAGAACGGACGTCAGCCCCAGCATTTT. Its protein is CASSQNGRQPQHF.

The V and J genes are TRBV3-1 (or the pseudogene TRBV3-2) and TRBJ2-3; 10 bases match TRBD2. The CDR3 covers 17 residues. J lost 1 base, V lost 2 bases, and 6 bases had no gene match. Germline V lookup: CDR1 LGHDT, CDR2 YNNKEL (reference sequence). For the CDR3, the DNA is TGTGCCAGCAGCCAACCTGAGGGGACTAGCGGCACAGATACGCAGTATTTT. Protein: CASSQPEGTSGTDTQYF.

The V call is TRBV4-1, the J call TRBJ2-2; 8 bases map to TRBD2. This CDR3 spans 17 amino acids. The junction had 10 bases not matched to a gene; V was cut back by 4 bases and J by 3 bases. The germline gives CDR1 MGHRA, CDR2 YSYEKL. Here the CDR3 DNA reads TGCGCCAGCAGCCCCCGCACAGTAGCGGGGCACACCGGGGAGCTGTTTTTT. Residues: CASSPRTVAGHTGELFF.

The genes are TRBV11-3 and TRBJ2-7; no reliable D call. CDR1 is SGHNT, CDR2 YENEEA, per germline. The CDR3 runs to 15 residues. Trimming took off 1 base at V and 5 bases at J, with 15 bases between the two ends. This CDR3 reads CASSLGSTQSDEQYF. For the CDR3, the DNA is TGTGCCAGCAGCTTAGGTAGTACCCAGTCTGACGAGCAGTACTTC. The full variable domain, completed using reference TRBV11-3 and TRBJ2-7, is EAGVVQSPRYKIIEKKQPVAFWCNPISGHNTLYWYLQNLGQGPELLIRYENEEAVDDSQLPKDRFSAERLKGVDSTLKIQPAELGDSAVYLCASSLGSTQSDEQYFGPGTRLTVT.

This clone was seen once. J is TRBJ1-2 and V is TRBV4-2, with 8 positions matching TRBD1. CDR1 is LGHNA and CDR2 is YNFKEQ in the germline V gene. The V and J ends lost 0 bases and 4 bases, in that order; junction bases with no gene match: 10. The CDR3 runs to 17 residues. The CDR3 DNA reads TGTGCCAGCAGCCAAGATGAGGGGACAGGAGTCCTCTATGGCTACACCTTC. Its translation is CASSQDEGTGVLYGYTF.

The chain has TRBV19 and TRBJ2-6; D is unclear. The CDR3 sequence is 16 residues long. Per germline, CDR1 LNHDA and CDR2 SQIVND (reference sequence). Trimming removed 1 base at V and 0 bases at J, with 7 bases between. The CDR3 DNA reads TGTGCCAGTAGTATAGTGGGGTTCTCTGGGGCCAACGTCCTGACTTTC. Translating gives CASSIVGFSGANVLTF.

The V call is TRBV7-2, the J call TRBJ2-1; a possible D gene is TRBD2 (5 bases). The CDR3 length is 15 residues. Germline CDR1 is SGHTA and CDR2 is FQGNSA. The V end was cut by 6 bases, the J end by 3 bases, with 15 bases between. The CDR3 DNA reads as TGTGCCAGCAGTCTAGAGTCGGGGAACTACAATGAGCAGTTCTTC. As protein: CASSLESGNYNEQFF.

V and J are TRBV6-5 and TRBJ1-1, with unresolved D. CDR3 length: 12 amino acids. V lost 4 bases to trimming and J lost 3 bases, with 6 bases between them. Germline V CDR1 and CDR2: MNHEY, SVGAGI. CDR3 nucleotides: TGTGCCAGCAGTTCCTCTTACACTGAAGCTTTCTTT. As protein: CASSSSYTEAFF.

The genes are TRBV11-3 and TRBJ2-7; D ambiguous. The CDR3 is 13 residues long. In germline, CDR1 is SGHNT, CDR2 YENEEA. Trimming took 5 bases from V and 1 from J, leaving 9 bases between them. CDR3 nucleotide sequence: TGTGCCAGCAGCCCATCGAGGTCCTACGAGCAGTACTTC. Its translation: CASSPSRSYEQYF.

The rearrangement links TRBV6-5 to TRBJ1-1; TRBD1 aligns across 9 bases. With 5 bases clipped from V and 3 bases from J, the junction kept 7 bases outside the gene matches. In germline, CDR1 is MNHEY, CDR2 SVGAGI. CDR3 length equals 15 residues. The CDR3 DNA is TGTGCCAGCAGTAGGGACAGGGAAGGGTACACTGAAGCTTTCTTT. Amino acids: CASSRDREGYTEAFF.